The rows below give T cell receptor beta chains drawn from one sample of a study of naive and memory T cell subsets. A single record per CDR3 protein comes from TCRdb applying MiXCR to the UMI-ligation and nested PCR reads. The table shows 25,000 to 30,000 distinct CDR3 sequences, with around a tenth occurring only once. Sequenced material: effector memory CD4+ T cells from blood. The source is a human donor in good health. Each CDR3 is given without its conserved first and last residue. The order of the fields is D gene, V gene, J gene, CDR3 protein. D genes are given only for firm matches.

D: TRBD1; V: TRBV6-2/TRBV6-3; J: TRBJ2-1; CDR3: ASSYADRNENKQF
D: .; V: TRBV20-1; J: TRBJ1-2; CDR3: SARDNTKRATGYT
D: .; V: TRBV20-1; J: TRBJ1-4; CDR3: SARRGIATNEKLF
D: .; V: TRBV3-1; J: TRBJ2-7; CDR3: ASSQAADMAQY
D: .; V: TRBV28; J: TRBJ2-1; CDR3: ASSLISSYGPEQF
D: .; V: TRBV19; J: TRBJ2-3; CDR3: ATGWGVKGDTQY
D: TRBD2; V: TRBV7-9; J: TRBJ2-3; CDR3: ASSLDERGRADTQY
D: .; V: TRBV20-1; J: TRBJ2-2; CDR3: SARDRRTNTGELF
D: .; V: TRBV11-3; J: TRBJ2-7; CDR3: ASSLAGWTARYEQY
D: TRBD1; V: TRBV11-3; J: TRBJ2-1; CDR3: ASSPTGQYYNEQF